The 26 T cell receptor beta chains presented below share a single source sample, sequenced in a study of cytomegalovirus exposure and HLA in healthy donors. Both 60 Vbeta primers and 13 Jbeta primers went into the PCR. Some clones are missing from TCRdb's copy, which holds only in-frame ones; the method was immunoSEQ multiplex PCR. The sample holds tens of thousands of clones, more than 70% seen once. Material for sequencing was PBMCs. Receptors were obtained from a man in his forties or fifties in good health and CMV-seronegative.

The CDR3 reads CASSLVQRNTEAFF. In DNA form, the CDR3 reads TGTGCCAGCAGCTTGGTACAGAGGAACACTGAAGCTTTCTTT. The chain carries TRBV5-6 and TRBJ1-1; D not resolved. In germline, CDR1 is SGHDT, CDR2 YYEEEE. V lost 0 bases, J lost 1 base, and 7 bases lay in between. There are 14 residues in the CDR3.

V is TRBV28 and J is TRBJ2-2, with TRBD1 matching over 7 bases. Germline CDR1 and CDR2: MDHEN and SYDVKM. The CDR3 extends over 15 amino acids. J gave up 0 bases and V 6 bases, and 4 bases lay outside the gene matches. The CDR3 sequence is CASSRDSANTGELFF. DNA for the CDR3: TGTGCCAGCAGCAGGGACAGCGCGAACACCGGGGAGCTGTTTTTT.

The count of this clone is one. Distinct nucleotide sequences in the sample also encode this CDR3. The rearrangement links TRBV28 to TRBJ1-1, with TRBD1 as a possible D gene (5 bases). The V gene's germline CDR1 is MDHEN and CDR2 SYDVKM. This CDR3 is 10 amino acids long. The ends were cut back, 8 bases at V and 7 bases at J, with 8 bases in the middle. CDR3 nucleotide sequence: TGTGCCAGCCAGGGTTTTGAAGCTTTCTTT. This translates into CASQGFEAFF.

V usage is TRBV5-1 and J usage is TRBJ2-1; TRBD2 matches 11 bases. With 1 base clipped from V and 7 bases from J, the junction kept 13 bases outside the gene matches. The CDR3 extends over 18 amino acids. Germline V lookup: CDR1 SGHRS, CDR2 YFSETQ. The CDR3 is CASSLTQVLAGVTNEQFF. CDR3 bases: TGCGCCAGCAGCTTGACCCAGGTACTAGCGGGAGTGACAAATGAGCAGTTCTTC.

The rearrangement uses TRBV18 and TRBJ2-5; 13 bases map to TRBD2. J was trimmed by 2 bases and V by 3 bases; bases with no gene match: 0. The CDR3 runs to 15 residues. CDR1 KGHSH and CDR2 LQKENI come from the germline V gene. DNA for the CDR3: TGTGCCAGCTCACCGGGACTAGCGGGACAAGAGACCCAGTACTTC. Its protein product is CASSPGLAGQETQYF. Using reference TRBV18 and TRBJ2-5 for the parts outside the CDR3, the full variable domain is NAGVMQNPRHLVRRRGQEARLRCSPMKGHSHVYWYRQLPEEGLKFMVYLQKENIIDESGMPKERFSAEFPKEGPSILRIQQVVRGDSAAYFCASSPGLAGQETQYFGPGTRLLVL.

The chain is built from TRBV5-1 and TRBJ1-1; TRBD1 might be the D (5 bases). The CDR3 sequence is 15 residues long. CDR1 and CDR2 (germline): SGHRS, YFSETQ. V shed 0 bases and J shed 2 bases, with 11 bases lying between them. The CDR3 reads CASSLERGLNTEAFF. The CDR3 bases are TGCGCCAGCAGCTTGGAACGGGGACTAAACACTGAAGCTTTCTTT.

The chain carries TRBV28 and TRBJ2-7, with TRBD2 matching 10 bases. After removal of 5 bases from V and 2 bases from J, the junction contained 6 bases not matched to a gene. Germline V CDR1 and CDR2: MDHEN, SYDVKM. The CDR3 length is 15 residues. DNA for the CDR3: TGTGCCAGCAGTCACCTAGCGGGAGAGGCCTACGAGCAGTACTTC. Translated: CASSHLAGEAYEQYF.

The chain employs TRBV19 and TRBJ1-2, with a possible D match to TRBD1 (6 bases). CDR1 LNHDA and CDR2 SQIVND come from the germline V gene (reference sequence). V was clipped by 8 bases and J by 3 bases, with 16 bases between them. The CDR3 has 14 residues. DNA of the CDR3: TGTGCCAGTTCACAGGGCGGAAAGGACTATGGCTACACCTTC. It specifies CASSQGGKDYGYTF.

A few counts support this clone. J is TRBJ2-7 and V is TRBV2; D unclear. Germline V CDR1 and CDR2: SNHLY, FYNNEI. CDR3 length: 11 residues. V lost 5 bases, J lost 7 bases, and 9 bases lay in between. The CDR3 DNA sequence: TGTGCCAGCAGTTATTCGACAGAGCAGTACTTC. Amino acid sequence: CASSYSTEQYF.

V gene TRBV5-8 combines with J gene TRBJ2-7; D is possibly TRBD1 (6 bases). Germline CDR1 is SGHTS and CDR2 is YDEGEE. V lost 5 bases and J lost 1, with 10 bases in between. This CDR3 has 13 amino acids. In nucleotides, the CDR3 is TGTGCCAGCAGGGCAACAGGGTCCTACGAGCAGTACTTC. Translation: CASRATGSYEQYF. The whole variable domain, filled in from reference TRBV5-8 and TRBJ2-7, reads EAGVTQSPTHLIKTRGQQATLRCSPISGHTSVYWYQQALGLGLQFLLWYDEGEERNRGNFPPRFSGRQFPNYSSELNVNALELEDSALYLCASRATGSYEQYFGPGTRLTVT.

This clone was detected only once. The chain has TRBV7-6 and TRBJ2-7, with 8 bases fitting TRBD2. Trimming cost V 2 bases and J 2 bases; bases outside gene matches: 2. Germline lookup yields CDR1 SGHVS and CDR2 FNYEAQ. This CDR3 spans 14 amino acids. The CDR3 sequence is CASSLSGGTYEQYF. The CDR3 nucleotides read TGTGCCAGCAGCTTAAGCGGGGGTACCTACGAGCAGTACTTC. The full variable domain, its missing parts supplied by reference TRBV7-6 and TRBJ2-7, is GAGVSQSPRYKVTKRGQDVALRCDPISGHVSLYWYRQALGQGPEFLTYFNYEAQQDKSGLPNDRFSAERPEGSISTLTIQRTEQRDSAMYRCASSLSGGTYEQYFGPGTRLTVT.

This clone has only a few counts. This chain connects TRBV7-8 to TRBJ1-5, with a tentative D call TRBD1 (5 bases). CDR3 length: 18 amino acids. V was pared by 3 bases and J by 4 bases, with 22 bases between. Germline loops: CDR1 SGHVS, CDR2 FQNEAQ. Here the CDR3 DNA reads TGTGCCAGCAGCTTGGCACGCGAGCAGGGTCGGCGAAATCAGCCCCAGCATTTT. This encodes CASSLAREQGRRNQPQHF.

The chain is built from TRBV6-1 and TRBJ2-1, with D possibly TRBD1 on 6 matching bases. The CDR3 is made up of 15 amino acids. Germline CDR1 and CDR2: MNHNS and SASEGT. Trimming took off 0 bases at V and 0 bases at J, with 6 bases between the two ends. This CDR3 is CASSEAGGSYNEQFF. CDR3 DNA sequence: TGTGCCAGCAGTGAAGCAGGGGGCTCCTACAATGAGCAGTTCTTC.

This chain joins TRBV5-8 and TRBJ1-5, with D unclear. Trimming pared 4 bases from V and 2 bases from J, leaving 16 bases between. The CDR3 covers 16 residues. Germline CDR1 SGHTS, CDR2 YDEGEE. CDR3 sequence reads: CASSNDWVEGNQPQHF. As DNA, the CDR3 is TGTGCCAGCAGCAACGACTGGGTGGAAGGCAATCAGCCCCAGCATTTT.

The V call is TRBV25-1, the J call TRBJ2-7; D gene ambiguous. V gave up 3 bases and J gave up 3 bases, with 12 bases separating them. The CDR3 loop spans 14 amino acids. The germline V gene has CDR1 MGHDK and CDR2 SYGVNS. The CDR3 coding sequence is TGTGCCAGCAGTGAGAGTGAGACGGGCTACGAGCAGTACTTC. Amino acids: CASSESETGYEQYF.

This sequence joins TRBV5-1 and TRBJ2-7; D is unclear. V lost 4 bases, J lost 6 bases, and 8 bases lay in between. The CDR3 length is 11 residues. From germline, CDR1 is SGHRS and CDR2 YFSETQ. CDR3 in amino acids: CASSSSVEQYF. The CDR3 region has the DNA TGCGCCAGCAGCAGTAGTGTCGAGCAGTACTTC.

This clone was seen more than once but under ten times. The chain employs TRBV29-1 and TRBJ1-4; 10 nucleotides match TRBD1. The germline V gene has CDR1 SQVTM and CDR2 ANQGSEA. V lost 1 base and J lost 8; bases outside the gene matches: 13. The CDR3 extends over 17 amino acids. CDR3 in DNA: TGCAGCGTTGAAGTGGGGTTGGGGACAGGGGCTCGGGAAAAACTGTTTTTT. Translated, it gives CSVEVGLGTGAREKLFF.

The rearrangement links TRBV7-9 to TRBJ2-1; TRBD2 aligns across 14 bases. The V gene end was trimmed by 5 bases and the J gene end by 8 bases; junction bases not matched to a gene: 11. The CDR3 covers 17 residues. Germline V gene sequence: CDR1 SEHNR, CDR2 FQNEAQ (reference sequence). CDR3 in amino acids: CASSPGLAGVGHDEQFF. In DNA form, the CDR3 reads TGTGCCAGCAGCCCGGGACTAGCGGGAGTAGGACACGATGAGCAGTTCTTC.

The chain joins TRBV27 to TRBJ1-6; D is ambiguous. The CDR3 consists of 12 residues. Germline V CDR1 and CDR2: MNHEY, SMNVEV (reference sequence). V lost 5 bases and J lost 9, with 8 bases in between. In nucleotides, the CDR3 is TGTGCCAGCAGTCCTTTCCTTTCACCCCTCCACTTT. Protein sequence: CASSPFLSPLHF.

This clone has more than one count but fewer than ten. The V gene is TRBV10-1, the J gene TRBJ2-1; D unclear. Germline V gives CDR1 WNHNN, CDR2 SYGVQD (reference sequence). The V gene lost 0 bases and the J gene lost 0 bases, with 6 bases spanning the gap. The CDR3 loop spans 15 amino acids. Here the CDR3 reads CASSESASSYNEQFF. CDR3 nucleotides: TGCGCCAGCAGTGAGTCAGCTAGCTCCTACAATGAGCAGTTCTTC.

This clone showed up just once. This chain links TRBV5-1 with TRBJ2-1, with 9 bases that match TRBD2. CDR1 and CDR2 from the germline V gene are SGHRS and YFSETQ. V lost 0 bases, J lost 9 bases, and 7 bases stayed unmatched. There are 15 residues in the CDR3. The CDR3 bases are TGCGCCAGCAGCTTGGAAGGCGGGAGGGCCGGTGAGCAGTTCTTC. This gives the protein CASSLEGGRAGEQFF.

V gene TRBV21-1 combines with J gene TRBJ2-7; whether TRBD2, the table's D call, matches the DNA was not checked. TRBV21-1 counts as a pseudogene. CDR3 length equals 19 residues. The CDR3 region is CASSPSGGLAITSSYEQYF. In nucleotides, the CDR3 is TGTGCCAGCAGCCCTTCCGGGGGACTAGCGATTACGAGCTCCTACGAGCAGTACTTC.

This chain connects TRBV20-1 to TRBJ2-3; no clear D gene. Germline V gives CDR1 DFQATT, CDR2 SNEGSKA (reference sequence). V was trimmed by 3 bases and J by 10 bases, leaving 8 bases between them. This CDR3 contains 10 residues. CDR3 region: CSARLSAQYF. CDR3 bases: TGCAGTGCTAGGCTGAGTGCGCAGTATTTT.

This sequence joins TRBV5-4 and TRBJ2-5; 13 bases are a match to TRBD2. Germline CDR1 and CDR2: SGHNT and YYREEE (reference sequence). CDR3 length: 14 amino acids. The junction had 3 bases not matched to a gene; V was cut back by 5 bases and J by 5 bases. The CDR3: CASRLAGGLETQYF. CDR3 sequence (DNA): TGTGCCAGCAGACTAGCGGGGGGGCTCGAGACCCAGTACTTC.

CDR3 sequence (DNA): TGCGCCAGCAGCTTATACAGACAGGCCGGGGAGCTGTTTTTT. It codes for CASSLYRQAGELFF. The chain is built from TRBV5-1 and TRBJ2-2, with D possibly being TRBD1 (6 bases). Per the germline V gene, CDR1 is SGHRS and CDR2 is YFSETQ. This CDR3 has 14 amino acids. The V gene lost 2 bases and the J gene lost 6 bases, with 11 bases spanning the gap.

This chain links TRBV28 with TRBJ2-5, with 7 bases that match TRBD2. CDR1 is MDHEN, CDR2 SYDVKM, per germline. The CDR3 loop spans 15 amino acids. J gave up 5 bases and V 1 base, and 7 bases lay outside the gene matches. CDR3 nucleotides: TGTGCCAGCAGTTTATACCAAGCGGGGTCCGAGACCCAGTACTTC. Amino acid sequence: CASSLYQAGSETQYF.